This is a list of T cell receptor beta chains from one sample in a study of neoadjuvant anti-PD-1 for oral cavity cancer. Profiled with immunoSEQ multiplex PCR; TCRdb holds only in-frame clones, not every one. This table has approximately 68,000 clones, about nine tenths appearing once. Sequencing used PBMCs, obtained after nivolumab (anti-PD-1) treatment. These receptors all come from a person between 35 and 79 years old with oral cavity squamous cell carcinoma. CDR3s include the opening cysteine and the closing phenylalanine or tryptophan. The order of the fields is V gene, clone size, J gene, D gene, CDR3 DNA, CDR3 protein. D genes are given only for firm matches. Expanded clones are given a class, and other clones once, few, many or no size at all.

TRBV4-1	NA	TRBJ1-4	NA	TGCGCCAGCAGCCAAGGTATCACAGAAAAACTGTTTTTT	CASSQGITEKLFF
TRBV5-4	few	TRBJ2-4	NA	TGTGCCAGCAGCTTGGCGGGACCCCGGAACATTCAGTACTTC	CASSLAGPRNIQYF
TRBV5-1	NA	TRBJ1-1	NA	TGCGCCAGCAGCTTCCTGATCATGAACACTGAAGCTTTCTTT	CASSFLIMNTEAFF
TRBV11-2	NA	TRBJ1-2	TRBD1	TGTGCCAGCAGCCACGGACAGGGCGGGTATGGCTACACCTTC	CASSHGQGGYGYTF
TRBV6-5	NA	TRBJ2-7	NA	TGTGCCAGCAGTTACGGTTCCCGGGGATCCTACGAGCAGTACTTC	CASSYGSRGSYEQYF
TRBV29-1	NA	TRBJ2-3	TRBD1	TGCAGCGTTCCTCAGGGACAGACTAGCACAGATACGCAGTATTTT	CSVPQGQTSTDTQYF
TRBV5-1	NA	TRBJ2-6	NA	TGCGCCAGCAGCTTGGCAGGAGCTGGGGCCAACGTCCTGACTTTC	CASSLAGAGANVLTF
TRBV15	NA	TRBJ2-1	TRBD2	TGTGCCACCAGATTTTTGGATCTAGCGGGGGGGCACGGTGAGCAGTTCTTC	CATRFLDLAGGHGEQFF
TRBV2	NA	TRBJ2-1	NA	TGTGCCAGCAGCAGACAGGAGTCTGAGGAGCAGTTCTTC	CASSRQESEEQFF
TRBV7-9	NA	TRBJ2-6	NA	TGTGCCAGCAGCCCAGGAGTCTCTGGGGCCAACGTCCTGACTTTC	CASSPGVSGANVLTF
TRBV6-1	NA	TRBJ2-7	TRBD2	TGTGCCAGCAGACTTTCTAGCGGGAGGTTTGAGCAGTACTTC	CASRLSSGRFEQYF
TRBV6-5	NA	TRBJ2-5	NA	TGTGCCAGCAGTTACGGAGTGGCCCAAGAGACCCAGTACTTC	CASSYGVAQETQYF
TRBV6-5	NA	TRBJ2-3	NA	TGTGCCAGTAAGGGGGAATCGCAGTATTTT	CASKGESQYF
TRBV28	NA	TRBJ2-5	TRBD1	TGTGCCAGCAGCCAGGGGGCCCACGTTGGGACCCAGTACTTC	CASSQGAHVGTQYF
TRBV6-1	NA	TRBJ1-1	NA	TGTGCCAGCAGTGTTCTCAGGGGTTCCACTGAAGCTTTCTTT	CASSVLRGSTEAFF
TRBV5-1	NA	TRBJ2-1	NA	TGCGCCAGCAGCTTTCAGGGAAACAATGAGCAGTTCTTC	CASSFQGNNEQFF